These T cell receptor beta chains were read from a single sample in a study of CD8 T cells in Susac syndrome. TCRdb itself ran the immunoSEQ multiplex PCR reads through MiXCR, one entry per CDR3 protein. This table holds hundreds of thousands of distinct CDR3 sequences, around 83% found once. The specimen sequenced was CD8+ T cells from PBMCs. These receptors were obtained from a human donor with multiple sclerosis. CDR3s include the opening cysteine and the closing phenylalanine or tryptophan. D genes are given only for firm matches. Clone sizes are given selectively: once, few, many, or a class where the clone is expanded.

v_gene	j_gene	d_gene	abundance	CDR3aa	CDR3nt
TRBV7-8	TRBJ2-3	TRBD2	.	CASSFGLAGEDTQYF	TGTGCCAGCAGCTTCGGACTAGCGGGAGAAGATACGCAGTATTTT
TRBV19	TRBJ2-1	TRBD2	.	CASSSRTSYNEQFF	TGTGCCAGTAGTTCTCGGACTAGCTACAATGAGCAGTTCTTC
TRBV5-1	TRBJ1-2	.	.	CASSLEGSGTYGYTF	TGCGCCAGCAGCTTGGAAGGTTCAGGGACGTATGGCTACACCTTC
TRBV3-1	TRBJ2-1	TRBD2	once	CASSHTSAGRLAGGLRFF	TGTGCCAGCAGCCATACCTCTGCGGGGAGGCTAGCGGGAGGTCTGCGGTTCTTC
TRBV6-1	TRBJ2-5	TRBD1	.	CASSGDREETQYF	TGTGCCAGCAGTGGGGACAGGGAAGAGACCCAGTACTTC
TRBV7-6	TRBJ2-2	TRBD2	.	CASSFERGTSGTGELFF	TGTGCCAGCAGCTTCGAAAGAGGGACTAGCGGTACCGGGGAGCTGTTTTTT
TRBV9	TRBJ2-3	.	.	CASSQSGRSTDTQYF	TGTGCCAGCAGCCAAAGCGGAAGAAGCACAGATACGCAGTATTTT
TRBV7-8	TRBJ2-4	.	.	CASSAGVLLAQNIQYF	TGTGCCAGCAGCGCAGGGGTCCTTTTAGCCCAAAACATTCAGTACTTC
TRBV9	TRBJ2-1	.	.	CASTKGGTQHEQFF	TGTGCCAGCACCAAAGGGGGGACACAGCATGAGCAGTTCTTC
TRBV28	TRBJ2-7	.	.	CASSLYSLKMGEQYF	TGTGCCAGCAGTTTGTACAGCCTAAAAATGGGAGAGCAGTACTTC
TRBV6-2/TRBV6-3	TRBJ2-7	.	.	CASKGPTAPKSYEQYF	TGTGCCAGCAAAGGCCCAACGGCCCCTAAGTCCTACGAGCAGTACTTC
TRBV27	TRBJ2-4	.	once	CASSSSSVKNIQYF	TGTGCCAGCAGTTCCTCTAGCGTAAAAAACATTCAGTACTTC
TRBV6-5	TRBJ2-5	TRBD2	.	CASKPTSGRKETQYF	TGTGCCAGCAAACCAACTAGCGGCAGAAAAGAGACCCAGTACTTC
TRBV5-4	TRBJ2-7	TRBD1	.	CAGWTGNEQYF	TGTGCCGGGTGGACAGGGAACGAGCAGTACTTC
TRBV9	TRBJ2-2	.	.	CASSPDLNTGELFF	TGTGCCAGCAGCCCGGACCTCAACACCGGGGAGCTGTTTTTT
TRBV29-1	TRBJ1-2	.	.	CSVEGQGNYGYTF	TGCAGCGTTGAAGGGCAGGGGAACTATGGCTACACCTTC
TRBV19	TRBJ1-2	.	.	CASSIGGAGITGYTF	TGTGCCAGTAGTATAGGAGGAGCCGGCATTACGGGCTACACCTTC
TRBV12-5	TRBJ2-7	TRBD1	.	CASGSPGTGTYEQYF	TGTGCTAGTGGTTCACCCGGGACAGGGACCTACGAGCAGTACTTC
TRBV27	TRBJ2-3	.	.	CASSLLGPRDTQYF	TGTGCCAGCAGTTTGCTAGGACCCAGGGATACGCAGTATTTT
TRBV5-1	TRBJ2-3	.	.	CASSPKAAVTDTQYF	TGCGCCAGCAGCCCGAAGGCAGCGGTCACAGATACGCAGTATTTT
TRBV29-1	TRBJ2-7	TRBD2	.	CSVSIAGGTLGQYF	TGCAGCGTTTCTATAGCGGGAGGAACTCTGGGGCAGTACTTC
TRBV4-1	TRBJ2-2	TRBD2	.	CASSRIRSGRVKGGELFF	TGCGCCAGCAGCCGCATCCGGAGCGGGAGGGTTAAAGGCGGGGAGCTGTTTTTT